The table lists the clone carrying this T cell receptor (beta chain) with a few counts. Its antigen remains unidentified. The PCR employed 60 Vbeta primers together with 13 Jbeta primers. The protocol was immunoSEQ multiplex PCR, while the TCRdb copy is restricted to in-frame clones and leaves out a portion. Of about 82,000 clones listed, 10% are singletons. The entry originates in a study of cytomegalovirus exposure and HLA in healthy donors. Study findings and constraints: CMV serostatus was the only recorded immune exposure for donors.

The specimen was PBMCs. The TCR sequence derives from a man between 60 and 75 years old in good health and CMV-seropositive.

CDR3 sequence (DNA): TGTGCCAGCAGCTCCGGACTAGCGTCAGATACGCAGTATTTT. Its translation: CASSSGLASDTQYF. This chain uses TRBV5-6 with TRBJ2-3; 9 nucleotides agree with TRBD2. There are 14 residues in the CDR3. Losses at the gene ends were 3 bases for V and 4 bases for J; bases not matched to a gene: 3. Germline-derived CDR1 and CDR2 are SGHDT and YYEEEE.